The present TCR beta chain was sequenced within a study of cytomegalovirus exposure and HLA in healthy donors. PCR used 60 Vbeta primers and 13 Jbeta primers. Data came from immunoSEQ multiplex PCR; TCRdb stores just in-frame clones and leaves some out. The repertoire includes 90,000 to 100,000 clones, about 81% of them detected once, and 3% to 3.5% sits in the top ten. The germline gives CDR1 SGHTA, CDR2 FQGNSA. The CDR3 totals 14 residues. The ends were cut back, 0 bases at V and 3 bases at J, with 9 bases in the middle. This sequence joins TRBV7-2 and TRBJ2-7, with D tentatively TRBD2 (5 bases). Sequencing used PBMCs. The TCR comes from a woman aged 40 to 55 in good health and CMV-seronegative. The CDR3 DNA sequence: TGTGCCAGCAGCTTAGCTCCGGGGATCTACGAGCAGTACTTC. This gives the protein CASSLAPGIYEQYF.